The rows below give T cell receptor beta chains drawn from one sample of a study of cytomegalovirus exposure and HLA in healthy donors. TCRdb keeps only in-frame clones here, not all; method: immunoSEQ multiplex PCR. The top ten clones hold about 20% of a sample with tens of thousands of clones, 80% to 90% of them seen once. Specimen: PBMCs. The source is a man between 65 and 85 years old in good health and CMV-seropositive. The CDR3 runs from the conserved cysteine through the conserved F or W. A D gene is named only where the DNA matches it firmly. Size values are once, few and many counts, or a class for expanded clones, and some rows have none.

abundance	d_gene	v_gene	j_gene	CDR3aa	CDR3nt
.	.	TRBV5-1	TRBJ2-3	CASSSSTTTDTQYF	TGCGCCAGCAGCTCCTCGACAACCACAGATACGCAGTATTTT
.	.	TRBV9	TRBJ2-5	CASSLRPGGAETQYF	TGTGCCAGCAGCCTAAGGCCGGGGGGCGCCGAGACCCAGTACTTC
.	.	TRBV29-1	TRBJ1-4	CSVEGQGSNEKLFF	TGCAGCGTTGAAGGGCAGGGTTCTAATGAAAAACTGTTTTTT
.	.	TRBV29-1	TRBJ1-2	CSVYDSSGYTF	TGCAGCGTTTATGACAGTAGCGGCTACACCTTC
.	.	TRBV9	TRBJ1-1	CASSSHPGNTEAFF	TGTGCCAGCAGCTCTCACCCCGGGAACACTGAAGCTTTCTTT
.	TRBD2	TRBV6-5	TRBJ2-7	CASGLAGVGGYEQYF	TGTGCCAGCGGGCTAGCGGGAGTCGGAGGATACGAGCAGTACTTC
.	TRBD2	TRBV4-1	TRBJ2-5	CASSPAGGETQYF	TGCGCCAGCAGCCCCGCGGGGGGGGAGACCCAGTACTTC
.	.	TRBV6-1	TRBJ2-3	CASTGRGDRTDTQYF	TGTGCCAGTACCGGACGGGGAGATCGGACAGATACGCAGTATTTT
.	.	TRBV29-1	TRBJ2-3	CSVDPGLSTDTQYF	TGCAGCGTTGATCCAGGGCTGAGCACAGATACGCAGTATTTT
once	.	TRBV7-2	TRBJ2-7	CASSPGASFYEQYF	TGTGCCAGCAGCCCAGGGGCCTCTTTCTACGAGCAGTACTTC
.	TRBD1	TRBV6-1	TRBJ1-2	CASSDPGQVYGYTF	TGTGCCAGCAGTGATCCGGGACAGGTCTATGGCTACACCTTC